This T cell receptor (beta chain) was found in a study of cytomegalovirus exposure and HLA in healthy donors. Study-wide points: Among TCR beta chains, those listed as cytomegalovirus-associated numbered under 200.

The PCR ran on 60 Vbeta and 13 Jbeta primers. Here immunoSEQ multiplex PCR was the method, and the copy in TCRdb shows in-frame clones only, minus some. Of some 42,000 clones listed, 50% are singletons. The trim removed 4 bases at V and 2 bases at J, leaving 7 bases unmatched. The germline V gene encodes CDR1 SGHKS and CDR2 YYEKEE (reference sequence). CDR3 size: 16 residues. Only a few counts were recorded for this clone. Its matching antigen is unknown. This TCR came from a human donor in good health. Sequencing was performed on PBMCs. The rearrangement links TRBV5-5 to TRBJ2-5, with 11 positions matching TRBD2. The chain's CDR3 is CASSAGGTSGQETQYF. The CDR3 region has the DNA TGTGCCAGCAGCGCCGGAGGGACTAGCGGTCAAGAGACCCAGTACTTC.